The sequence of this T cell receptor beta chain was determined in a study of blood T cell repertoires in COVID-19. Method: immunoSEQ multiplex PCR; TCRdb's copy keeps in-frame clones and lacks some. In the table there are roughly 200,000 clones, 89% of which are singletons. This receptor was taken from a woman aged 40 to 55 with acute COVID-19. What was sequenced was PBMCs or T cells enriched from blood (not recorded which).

CDR3 DNA sequence: TGTGCCAGCAGCCCGCCGGGACAGGGTTATGATGAGCAGTTCTTC. The encoded protein is CASSPPGQGYDEQFF. V gene TRBV7-9 combines with J gene TRBJ2-1; 9 bases map to TRBD1. CDR1 and CDR2 (germline): SEHNR, FQNEAQ (reference sequence). The junction had 10 bases not matched to a gene; V was cut back by 5 bases and J by 8 bases. There are 15 residues in the CDR3.